Included here is one T cell receptor beta chain sequence, with context. TCRdb re-called the 5' RACE reads with MiXCR, one entry per CDR3 protein. The table records a few hundred thousand distinct CDR3 sequences, approximately 24% of them present only once. The data are from a study of T-cell memory formation after mild COVID-19. The germline gives CDR1 ENHRY, CDR2 SYGVKD. The CDR3 spans 14 residues. V was pared by 3 bases and J by 5 bases, with 11 bases between. The rearrangement uses TRBV10-3 and TRBJ2-1; D may be TRBD1 (6 bases). Material for sequencing was PBMCs or a T cell subset sorted from them (not recorded which). The clonotype comes from an adult woman who had mild COVID-19 (a few samples of this study predate the infection). Cell type and time point are not known. The CDR3 region is CAISEGGPNNEQFF. CDR3 sequence (DNA): TGTGCCATCAGTGAAGGGGGACCCAACAATGAGCAGTTCTTC.